The rows below give T cell receptor beta chains drawn from one sample of a study of control samples from healthy donors and cancer patients. Libraries were prepared by immunoSEQ multiplex PCR; TCRdb keeps only in-frame clonotypes and omits some of them. The data contain fewer than 200,000 clones, just over 90% of them seen just once; the ten biggest clones take up approximately 1.5%. What was sequenced was blood. All receptors come from a man younger than 40 in good health. The CDR3 runs from the conserved cysteine through the conserved F or W. D genes are given only for firm matches. Some rows have no size entry. The others give once, few or many, or a class for an expanded clone.

j_call,clone_size,d_call,v_call,cdr3_nt,cdr3_aa
TRBJ2-7,.,.,TRBV5-8,TGTGCCAGCAGCGACGCCGGGGCAATGTTCCACGAGCAGTACTTC,CASSDAGAMFHEQYF
TRBJ2-7,.,TRBD1,TRBV30,TGTGCCTGGAGTGACGGGGAGCAGGGGGCTTACGAGCAGTACTTC,CAWSDGEQGAYEQYF
TRBJ1-3,.,.,TRBV11-2,TGTGCCAGCAGCTTCTTCTCTGGAAACACCATATATTTT,CASSFFSGNTIYF
TRBJ1-1,.,TRBD1,TRBV11-2,TGTGCCAGCAGCTTAGGGTCAGGGGGATACACTGAAGCTTTCTTT,CASSLGSGGYTEAFF
TRBJ2-3,.,TRBD2,TRBV5-1,TGCGCCAGCAGCTTGGGGACTAGCGGGATCTACGGAGGGACAGATACGCAGTATTTT,CASSLGTSGIYGGTDTQYF
TRBJ1-1,.,.,TRBV30,TGTGCCTGGAGAAACCCTGGGGACCTCACTGAAGCTTTCTTT,CAWRNPGDLTEAFF
TRBJ1-2,.,.,TRBV6-1,TGTGCCAGCAGTGAAAGAACCGGTGGCTACACCTTC,CASSERTGGYTF
TRBJ2-7,.,.,TRBV15,TGTGCCACCAGCAGAGAGAGCTCCTACGAGCAGTACTTC,CATSRESSYEQYF
TRBJ1-2,.,.,TRBV6-4,TGTGCCAGCAGCCCCGCGGCCGACAGGAGGGGTGGCTACACCTTC,CASSPAADRRGGYTF
TRBJ2-1,.,.,TRBV2,TGTGCCAGCAGTGGGACAGTCGCTACCTACAATGAGCAGTTCTTC,CASSGTVATYNEQFF
TRBJ2-5,.,.,TRBV15,TGTGCCACCAGCCACGACCCTCAAGAGACCCAGTACTTC,CATSHDPQETQYF
TRBJ1-1,many,.,TRBV6-1,TGTGCCAGCAGTGAAGGACCATCAGACACTGAAGCTTTCTTT,CASSEGPSDTEAFF
TRBJ1-2,.,TRBD1,TRBV10-3,TGTGCCATATGGACAGGGGGGGGCTATGGCTACACCTTC,CAIWTGGGYGYTF
TRBJ1-1,.,.,TRBV18,TGTGCCAGCTCACTAATAGGAGTAGGGGAGGATTTCTTT,CASSLIGVGEDFF
TRBJ2-7,.,TRBD2,TRBV27,TGTGCCACCTCCACTAGCGGGAGGGCCTACGAGCAGTACTTC,CATSTSGRAYEQYF